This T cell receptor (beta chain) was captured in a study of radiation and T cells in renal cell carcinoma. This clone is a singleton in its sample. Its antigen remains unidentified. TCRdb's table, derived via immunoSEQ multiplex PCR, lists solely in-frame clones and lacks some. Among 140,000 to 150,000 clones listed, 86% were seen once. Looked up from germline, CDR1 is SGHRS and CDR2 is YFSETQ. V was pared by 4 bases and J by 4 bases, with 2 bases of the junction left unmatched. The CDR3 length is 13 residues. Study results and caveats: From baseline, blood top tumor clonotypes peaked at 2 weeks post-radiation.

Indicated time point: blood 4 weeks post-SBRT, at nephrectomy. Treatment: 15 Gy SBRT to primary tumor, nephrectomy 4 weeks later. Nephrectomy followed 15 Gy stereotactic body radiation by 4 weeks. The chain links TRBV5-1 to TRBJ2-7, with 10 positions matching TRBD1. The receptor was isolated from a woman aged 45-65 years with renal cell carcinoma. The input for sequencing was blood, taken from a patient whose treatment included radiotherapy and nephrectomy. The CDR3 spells CASSTGQGYEQYF. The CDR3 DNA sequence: TGCGCCAGCAGCACGGGACAGGGGTACGAGCAGTACTTC.